The 21 T cell receptor beta chains below come from one sample, sequenced in a study of beta chain features in type 1 diabetes. Every isolated RNA sample was fully reverse transcribed, so sequencing captured expressed TCRB transcripts. Assay: immunoSEQ multiplex PCR; the TCRdb copy retains only in-frame clones and omits some. The sample comprises 330,000 or so clones, 13% to 15% of which are singletons, and around 7% rests with the top ten. What was sequenced was central memory CD4+ T cells from blood. These receptors were taken from a man aged 25 to 45 in good health.

The chain combines TRBV5-8 with TRBJ2-1, with D possibly being TRBD2 (9 bases). The CDR3 is 13 amino acids. Germline V gene lookup returns CDR1 SGHTS and CDR2 YDEGEE. V gave up 0 bases and J gave up 13 bases, with 14 bases separating them. CDR3 region: CASSLASGTGQFF. As DNA, the CDR3 is TGTGCCAGCAGCTTGGCTAGCGGGACAGGACAGTTCTTC. The whole variable domain, filled in from reference TRBV5-8 and TRBJ2-1, reads EAGVTQSPTHLIKTRGQQATLRCSPISGHTSVYWYQQALGLGLQFLLWYDEGEERNRGNFPPRFSGRQFPNYSSELNVNALELEDSALYLCASSLASGTGQFFGPGTRLTVL.

This chain joins TRBV7-2 and TRBJ2-5; D is perhaps TRBD2 (5 bases). The V gene lost 1 base and the J gene lost 1 base, with 10 bases spanning the gap. There are 15 residues in the CDR3. Germline V gene data show CDR1 as SGHTA and CDR2 as FQGNSA. CDR3 bases: TGTGCCAGCAGCTTAGTCGGGAACACCCAAGAGACCCAGTACTTC. Amino acids: CASSLVGNTQETQYF.

J is TRBJ1-1 and V is TRBV5-1; no clear D. This CDR3 has 14 residues. Trimming stripped 6 bases from V and 6 bases from J, with 18 bases between. The germline V gene has CDR1 SGHRS and CDR2 YFSETQ. The CDR3 region is CASNQIPASPEAFF. DNA of the CDR3: TGCGCCAGCAACCAGATTCCTGCCTCCCCTGAAGCTTTCTTT.

In this sample, this clone turned up a few times. The chain employs TRBV7-2 and TRBJ2-3; no definite D call. The length of the CDR3 is 14 residues. From germline, CDR1 is SGHTA and CDR2 FQGNSA. Between the trimmed V and J ends, which lost 3 bases and 6 bases, there was a span of 13 bases. The CDR3 is CASSLGNLGDTQYF. Here the CDR3 DNA reads TGTGCCAGCAGCTTGGGGAACCTAGGGGATACGCAGTATTTT.

In its sample, this clone was seen a few times. J is TRBJ2-5 and V is TRBV15; D is unclear. The CDR3 extends over 14 amino acids. Looked up from germline, CDR1 is LNHNV and CDR2 is YYDKDF (reference sequence). Trimming pared 1 base from V and 3 bases from J, leaving 9 bases between. This CDR3 reads CATSRAVNEETQYF. The DNA for the CDR3 is TGTGCCACCAGCAGAGCAGTAAACGAAGAGACCCAGTACTTC.

As concerns this clone: The junction differs from germline at one of its ends, possibly a read error. This rearrangement joins TRBV6-5 to TRBJ2-5, with no clear D. Looked up from germline, CDR1 is MNHEY and CDR2 is SVGAGI. The CDR3 runs 12 residues. The CDR3 nucleotides are TGTGCCATCAGTGTTGGACAAGAGACCCAGTACTTC. Amino acid sequence: CAISVGQETQYF.

The chain joins TRBV4-3 to TRBJ1-2; 10 nucleotides line up with TRBD1. V trimming: 0 bases; J trimming: 2 bases; junction bases outside the gene matches: 12. The CDR3 covers 19 residues. From germline, CDR1 is LGHNA and CDR2 YSLEER. The CDR3 DNA reads as TGCGCCAGCAGCCAAGATCCGCAAACGACAGGGGGCCCAAACTATGGCTACACCTTC. Its protein is CASSQDPQTTGGPNYGYTF.

The chain links TRBV18 to TRBJ1-2; D gene unclear. The germline V gene has CDR1 KGHSH and CDR2 LQKENI. The V end lost 1 base, the J end lost 8 bases, and 11 bases lay between the germline ends. The CDR3 covers 13 residues. The CDR3 region is CASSPQYGEGYTF. The CDR3 bases are TGTGCCAGCTCACCACAGTATGGAGAGGGCTACACCTTC.

The V and J genes are TRBV7-9 and TRBJ2-3; 9 nucleotides agree with TRBD1. The J segment lost 3 bases and the V segment lost 3 bases, leaving 4 bases of the junction unmatched. The germline CDR1 and CDR2 sequences are SEHNR and FQNEAQ (reference sequence). The CDR3 length is 15 residues. The DNA of the CDR3 is TGTGCCAGCAGCTTTCAGACAGGGGGTACAGATACGCAGTATTTT. It encodes CASSFQTGGTDTQYF.

This clone was recorded a few times. This rearrangement joins TRBV6-5 to TRBJ2-1; D gene ambiguous. In germline, CDR1 is MNHEY, CDR2 SVGAGI. Trimming cost V 6 bases and J 4 bases, with 13 bases left between them. The CDR3 extends over 14 amino acids. The CDR3 spells CASSPHPQYNEQFF. For the CDR3, the DNA is TGTGCCAGCAGCCCTCATCCACAGTACAATGAGCAGTTCTTC.

This clone was detected a few times. J is TRBJ1-3 and V is TRBV11-3; D unclear. Trimming took off 5 bases at V and 0 bases at J, with 11 bases between the two ends. The CDR3 loop spans 15 amino acids. The V gene's germline CDR1 is SGHNT and CDR2 YENEEA. The CDR3 nucleotides are TGTGCCAGCAGCAGCCCGGGGATCTCTGGAAACACCATATATTTT. This translates into CASSSPGISGNTIYF.

There are a few counts of this clone. This same CDR3 is encoded by further DNA sequences in the sample. The chain links TRBV7-8 to TRBJ2-5; possibly TRBD1 or TRBD2 for D (5 bases each). The V end was cut by 0 bases, the J end by 5 bases, with 7 bases between. This CDR3 has 13 residues. CDR1 SGHVS and CDR2 FQNEAQ come from the germline V gene. The CDR3 here is CASSLAGVETQYF. CDR3 bases: TGTGCCAGCAGCTTAGCGGGGGTTGAGACCCAGTACTTC.

This clone was seen more than once but under ten times. The chain employs TRBV11-2 and TRBJ2-3; D tentatively fits TRBD1 or TRBD2 (5 bases each). Trimming removed 3 bases from V and 0 bases from J, with 7 bases in between. Germline V gene lookup returns CDR1 SGHAT and CDR2 FQNNGV. This CDR3 region has 14 residues. The CDR3 protein is CASSLWGSTDTQYF. The CDR3 coding sequence is TGTGCCAGCAGCTTGTGGGGGAGCACAGATACGCAGTATTTT.

V gene TRBV11-2 combines with J gene TRBJ2-3; 9 positions agree with TRBD2. Germline CDR1 is SGHAT and CDR2 is FQNNGV. The CDR3 contains 16 residues. V lost 3 bases to trimming and J lost 2 bases; unmatched junction nucleotides: 6. The CDR3, as DNA: TGTGCCAGCAGCTTGGATAGCGGGAGCTACACAGATACGCAGTATTTT. Translated: CASSLDSGSYTDTQYF.

This chain uses TRBV16 with TRBJ1-5; TRBD1 agrees at 10 bases. CDR3 length: 14 residues. The V segment lost 4 bases and the J segment 6 bases; nucleotides outside the gene matches: 3. CDR1 and CDR2 from the germline V gene are KGHSY and FQNENV. This CDR3 is CASSPTGGGQPQHF. DNA of the CDR3: TGTGCCAGCAGCCCGACAGGGGGCGGTCAGCCCCAGCATTTT.

J is TRBJ1-2 and V is TRBV2; D call uncertain. Between the trimmed V and J ends, which lost 6 bases and 3 bases, there was a span of 14 bases. Looked up from germline, CDR1 is SNHLY and CDR2 is FYNNEI. This CDR3 region has 14 residues. For the CDR3, the DNA is TGTGCCAGCAGAAGAGGCAGGACGGACTATGGCTACACCTTC. This sequence encodes CASRRGRTDYGYTF.

Here the CDR3 reads CASSQERRAFF. The DNA for the CDR3 is TGCGCCAGCAGCCAAGAGAGGAGGGCTTTCTTT. The J gene is TRBJ1-1, the V gene TRBV4-1; no clear D. The V gene's germline CDR1 is MGHRA and CDR2 YSYEKL. Trimming removed 0 bases from V and 11 bases from J, with 7 bases in between. This CDR3 contains 11 residues.

This clone was counted a few times. The J gene is TRBJ2-5, the V gene TRBV29-1; D is possibly TRBD2 (6 bases). Germline-derived CDR1 and CDR2 are SQVTM and ANQGSEA. This CDR3 spans 14 amino acids. V was pared by 7 bases and J by 4 bases, with 19 bases between. CDR3 region: CSACCPRGIETQYF. The CDR3 bases are TGCAGCGCCTGTTGTCCCCGGGGGATAGAGACCCAGTACTTC.

This clone occurred a few times. V usage is TRBV27 and J usage is TRBJ2-4; 9 bases fit TRBD1. Germline values: CDR1 MNHEY, CDR2 SMNVEV (reference sequence). Unmatched junction bases numbered 5, after V lost 2 bases and J lost 3 bases. The CDR3 totals 16 residues. CDR3: CASSLEGQGGKNIQYF. For the CDR3, the DNA is TGTGCCAGCAGTTTAGAGGGACAGGGCGGCAAAAACATTCAGTACTTC.

This clone was seen only a few times. V and J are TRBV7-2 and TRBJ2-3; D gene unclear. CDR1 is SGHTA and CDR2 is FQGNSA in the germline V gene. The CDR3 totals 13 residues. V was pared by 5 bases and J by 4 bases, with 10 bases between. The CDR3 reads CASSPPESDTQYF. The CDR3, as DNA: TGTGCCAGCAGCCCCCCAGAGTCAGATACGCAGTATTTT.

This clone was observed a few times. The gene calls are TRBV5-1 and TRBJ2-1, with 16 bases fitting TRBD2. The V gene's germline CDR1 is SGHRS and CDR2 YFSETQ. The V and J ends lost 4 bases and 1 base, in that order; junction bases with no gene match: 5. The CDR3 length is 18 residues. CDR3 coding DNA: TGCGCCAGCAGCATAGAGGGACTAGCGGGAGGGTCCTACAATGAGCAGTTCTTC. It translates to CASSIEGLAGGSYNEQFF.